A single sample is the source of the 27 T cell receptor beta chains below, sequenced in a study of T cells in Graves' hyperthyroidism and ophthalmopathy. TCR beta CDR3 regions were amplified from RNA. The HTBI primer set was used in a first-round RT-PCR of the TCR CDR3. Each CDR3 protein is one row after TCRdb ran MiXCR on the multiplex PCR reads. The table shows roughly 520,000 distinct CDR3 sequences, with roughly a quarter occurring only once. The source material was blood. These receptors all stem from a woman in her thirties with Graves' ophthalmopathy.

The chain links TRBV5-4 to TRBJ1-2; D gene ambiguous. The germline gives CDR1 SGHNT, CDR2 YYREEE (reference sequence). V dropped 4 bases and J dropped 4 bases, with 8 bases sitting between them. The CDR3 covers 12 residues. The CDR3 is CASSAEFYGYTF. For the CDR3, the DNA is TGTGCCAGCAGCGCTGAGTTCTATGGCTACACCTTC.

J is TRBJ1-1 and V is TRBV27, with D perhaps TRBD1 (6 bases). The ends were cut back, 5 bases at V and 10 bases at J, with 17 bases in the middle. The CDR3 totals 13 residues. The germline CDR1 and CDR2 sequences are MNHEY and SMNVEV (reference sequence). The CDR3 is CASSETGLDPAFF. The CDR3 bases are TGTGCCAGCAGTGAAACAGGGTTGGATCCAGCTTTCTTT.

This clonotype came up a few times. This may come from a read error, since a much larger clone is one base off. No conserved phenylalanine or tryptophan ends this CDR3, so it is likely a read error. This chain uses TRBV6-2 or TRBV6-3 with TRBJ2-3, with TRBD1 as a possible D gene (6 bases). V was cut by 8 bases and J by 2 bases, with 14 bases left in between. Per germline, CDR1 MNHEY and CDR2 SVGEGT. The CDR3 is made up of 14 amino acids. The CDR3 protein is CASARGRITDTQYC. The DNA for the CDR3 is TGTGCCAGCGCCAGGGGACGCATCACAGATACGCAGTATTGT.

The chain uses TRBV5-1 and TRBJ2-7, with 11 bases identical to TRBD1. V dropped 0 bases and J dropped 5; count of bases not matched to a gene: 7. The CDR3 is 16 residues long. Germline assignment: CDR1 SGHRS and CDR2 YFSETQ. The chain's CDR3 is CASSLDPAGQGDEQYF. For the CDR3, the DNA is TGCGCCAGCAGCTTGGACCCCGCGGGACAGGGGGACGAGCAGTACTTC. The full variable domain, completed using reference TRBV5-1 and TRBJ2-7, is KAGVTQTPRYLIKTRGQQVTLSCSPISGHRSVSWYQQTPGQGLQFLFEYFSETQRNKGNFPGRFSGRQFSNSRSEMNVSTLELGDSALYLCASSLDPAGQGDEQYFGPGTRLTVT.

The V and J genes are TRBV27 and TRBJ1-2; D perhaps matches TRBD1 (6 bases). The germline V gene has CDR1 MNHEY and CDR2 SMNVEV (reference sequence). With 7 bases removed from V and 1 base from J, the gap between germline ends came to 16 bases. This CDR3 is built from 15 residues. This CDR3 reads CASKPETGLNYGYTF. The DNA for the CDR3 is TGTGCCAGCAAACCAGAGACAGGCCTTAACTATGGCTACACCTTC.

This clonotype turned up a few times. The chain carries TRBV28 and TRBJ2-4, with a possible D match to TRBD2 (6 bases). This CDR3 spans 15 amino acids. CDR1 is MDHEN and CDR2 is SYDVKM in the germline V gene. The germline V and J ends were trimmed by 3 bases and 3 bases, with 12 bases remaining between them. The CDR3 spells CASSLFRGSKNIQYF. For the CDR3, the DNA is TGTGCCAGCAGTTTGTTTCGGGGGAGCAAAAACATTCAGTACTTC.

This clonotype showed up many times. V is TRBV19 and J is TRBJ1-1; D uncertain. V lost 4 bases, J lost 3 bases, and 9 bases lay in between. The CDR3 runs 13 residues. Per the germline V gene, CDR1 is LNHDA and CDR2 is SQIVND (reference sequence). The CDR3 DNA is TGTGCCAGTAGTAACCAGCCCTACACTGAAGCTTTCTTT. Translating gives CASSNQPYTEAFF.

This chain connects TRBV10-3 to TRBJ2-7; unclear D gene. There are 14 residues in the CDR3. The V and J ends lost 1 base and 5 bases respectively, with 12 bases between them. Germline V gene data show CDR1 as ENHRY and CDR2 as SYGVKD. DNA of the CDR3: TGTGCCATCAGTGAGTTGTGGGTCCGGAACGAGCAGTACTTC. Encoded protein: CAISELWVRNEQYF.

The chain joins TRBV4-1 to TRBJ2-6; a weak D match, TRBD1 (6 bases). The CDR3 spans 17 residues. Trimming shortened V by 4 bases and J by 0 bases, and 13 bases separated the two germline ends. Germline V gene sequence: CDR1 MGHRA, CDR2 YSYEKL. The CDR3 nucleotides read TGCGCCAGCAGCCGGGACATCCTTGTCTCTGGGGCCAACGTCCTGACTTTC. Encoded protein: CASSRDILVSGANVLTF.

This chain connects TRBV19 to TRBJ1-2; D not resolved. The V gene lost 3 bases and the J gene lost 9 bases, with 17 bases spanning the gap. Germline V gives CDR1 LNHDA, CDR2 SQIVND (reference sequence). The CDR3 sequence is 14 residues long. CDR3 loop: CASSIDHWEPRYTF. The CDR3 bases are TGTGCCAGTAGTATCGATCATTGGGAACCCCGCTACACCTTC. The full variable domain, its missing parts supplied by reference TRBV19 and TRBJ1-2, is DGGITQSPKYLFRKEGQNVTLSCEQNLNHDAMYWYRQDPGQGLRLIYYSQIVNDFQKGDIAEGYSVSREKKESFPLTVTSAQKNPTAFYLCASSIDHWEPRYTFGSGTRLTVV.

The chain has TRBV2 and TRBJ2-6, with D perhaps matching TRBD1 or TRBD2 (5 bases each). This CDR3 spans 16 amino acids. CDR1 and CDR2 from the germline V gene are SNHLY and FYNNEI. V lost 6 bases to trimming and J lost 0 bases, with 12 bases between them. The CDR3 loop reads CASRSGRISGANVLTF. CDR3 coding DNA: TGTGCCAGCAGGTCGGGACGAATCTCTGGGGCCAACGTCCTGACTTTC.

Concerning this clonotype: A read error may produce the germline difference seen at one junction end. The J gene is TRBJ2-4, the V gene TRBV27; 7 bases are a match to TRBD1. Germline assignment: CDR1 MNHEY and CDR2 SMNVEV (reference sequence). CDR3 size: 13 residues. This chain's CDR3 is CASSSTGVDIKYF. CDR3 nucleotides: TGTGCCAGCAGTTCAACAGGGGTGGACATTAAGTACTTC.

This clonotype appeared many times. The chain carries TRBV4-1 and TRBJ1-1, with D hard to call. The CDR3 covers 10 residues. V was shortened by 11 bases and J by 7 bases, with 11 bases between the two germline ends. Per the germline V gene, CDR1 is MGHRA and CDR2 is YSYEKL. The DNA for the CDR3 is TGCGCCTCATTCGGGCGTGAAGCTTTCTTT. This translates into CASFGREAFF.

This clonotype came up many times. The J gene is TRBJ1-1, the V gene TRBV6-1; 9 bases are shared with TRBD1. Unmatched junction bases numbered 10, after V lost 3 bases and J lost 8 bases. The CDR3 has 15 amino acids. Germline CDR1 is MNHNS and CDR2 is SASEGT. The CDR3: CASSDPRQGVSEAFF. The DNA of the CDR3 is TGTGCCAGCAGTGATCCCAGACAGGGGGTTTCGGAAGCTTTCTTT.

V and J are TRBV11-2 and TRBJ1-2, with D possibly being TRBD1 (5 bases). Germline assignment: CDR1 SGHAT and CDR2 FQNNGV. This CDR3 spans 17 amino acids. Trimming left V 2 bases short and J 1 base short, with 17 bases between. The CDR3 region has the DNA TGTGCCAGCAGCTTATATGGGGGAAAGGAGTATAACTATGGCTACACCTTC. It codes for CASSLYGGKEYNYGYTF.

This clonotype showed up just a few times. The rearrangement joins TRBV11-2 to TRBJ2-7; D remains ambiguous. The CDR3 consists of 12 residues. V shed 5 bases and J shed 5 bases, with 10 bases lying between them. Germline V gene data show CDR1 as SGHAT and CDR2 as FQNNGV. CDR3 sequence (DNA): TGTGCCAGCAGCGGTAGGTGGGACGAGCAGTACTTC. Translating it yields CASSGRWDEQYF.

In its sample, this clonotype was seen many times. The chain joins TRBV6-1 to TRBJ1-2; the D is unclear. There are 17 residues in the CDR3. Germline CDR1 and CDR2: MNHNS and SASEGT. V was trimmed by 2 bases and J by 6 bases, leaving 22 bases between them. The CDR3 here is CASSECRRKCPTNGYTF. CDR3 nucleotide sequence: TGTGCCAGCAGTGAATGTCGTCGGAAGTGTCCTACGAATGGCTACACCTTC.

This clonotype has ten or more counts. This chain connects TRBV4-1 to TRBJ1-3; no clear D gene. The V end lost 1 base, the J end lost 2 bases, and 12 bases lay between the germline ends. This CDR3 region has 16 residues. CDR1 and CDR2 (germline): MGHRA, YSYEKL. CDR3: CASSQVTGKAGNTIYF. The CDR3 coding sequence is TGCGCCAGCAGCCAAGTAACGGGGAAGGCTGGAAACACCATATATTTT.

This chain uses TRBV30 with TRBJ1-1; D is unresolved. The germline CDR1 and CDR2 sequences are GTSNPN and SVGIG (reference sequence). The germline V and J ends were trimmed by 2 bases and 0 bases, with 7 bases remaining between them. The CDR3 covers 13 residues. CDR3 loop: CAWSSHLNTEAFF. For the CDR3, the DNA is TGTGCCTGGAGTAGCCACTTGAACACTGAAGCTTTCTTT.

This sequence joins TRBV5-1 and TRBJ2-7, with TRBD2 matching 9 bases. CDR3 length: 18 residues. CDR1 and CDR2 from the germline V gene are SGHRS and YFSETQ. Trimming removed 0 bases from V and 5 bases from J; junction bases left unmatched: 15. The CDR3 DNA is TGCGCCAGCAGCTTGGCCGGGGCTAGCGGGGCCGGTGGCGACGAGCAGTACTTC. It is translated as CASSLAGASGAGGDEQYF.

This clonotype was seen at least ten times. The chain recombines TRBV28 with TRBJ1-5; the D gene is possibly TRBD1 (6 bases). V gave up 8 bases and J gave up 3 bases, with 14 bases separating them. The CDR3 runs 14 residues. Germline CDR1 is MDHEN and CDR2 is SYDVKM. The CDR3 coding sequence is TGTGCCAGCCTCGGGGGCAGGTACAATCAGCCCCAGCATTTT. Translation gives CASLGGRYNQPQHF.

The chain recombines TRBV12-3 or TRBV12-4 with TRBJ2-7, with D perhaps matching TRBD1 (5 bases). Trimming pared 4 bases from V and 2 bases from J, leaving 12 bases between. The CDR3 has 14 amino acids. CDR3 nucleotides: TGTGCCAGCAGTTGGGGCAGGCCTACCTACGAGCAGTACTTC. It yields the protein CASSWGRPTYEQYF.

At least ten counts were recorded for this clonotype. The chain combines TRBV29-1 with TRBJ1-2, with 11 bases lining up with TRBD1. Losses at the gene ends were 8 bases for V and 8 bases for J; bases not matched to a gene: 13. Germline-derived CDR1 and CDR2 are SQVTM and ANQGSEA. CDR3 length: 14 residues. In DNA, the CDR3 is TGCAGCCTAGAAGGGACAGGGGGGGGCTCGGGCTACACCTTC. It encodes CSLEGTGGGSGYTF.

V and J are TRBV20-1 and TRBJ2-5, with 9 bases identical to TRBD1. There are 14 residues in the CDR3. Per germline, CDR1 DFQATT and CDR2 SNEGSKA (reference sequence). V lost 3 bases and J lost 5; bases outside the gene matches: 7. The CDR3 loop is CSASHSGTGETQYF. The CDR3 DNA reads TGCAGTGCTAGCCACTCGGGGACAGGGGAGACCCAGTACTTC.

The CDR3 is CASSWAPRGGSPHEQYF. The CDR3 nucleotides are TGTGCCAGCAGTTGGGCCCCTCGGGGCGGGAGTCCCCACGAGCAGTACTTC. The V call is TRBV6-5, the J call TRBJ2-7; 7 nucleotides align to TRBD2. CDR3 size: 17 residues. The germline V gene encodes CDR1 MNHEY and CDR2 SVGAGI. J was trimmed by 5 bases and V by 4 bases; bases with no gene match: 17.

This clonotype was detected many times. The V and J genes are TRBV29-1 and TRBJ1-1; D may be TRBD1 (6 bases). Trimming took 4 bases from V and 5 from J, leaving 11 bases between them. CDR1 and CDR2 from the germline V gene are SQVTM and ANQGSEA. The CDR3 runs to 12 residues. The CDR3 DNA sequence: TGCAGCGTTGCGTCAGGGGCTACTGAAGCTTTCTTT. Translated, it gives CSVASGATEAFF.

The chain links TRBV6-1 to TRBJ1-2; D is ambiguous. This CDR3 spans 14 amino acids. Trimming shortened V by 7 bases and J by 1 base, and 13 bases separated the two germline ends. CDR1 is MNHNS, CDR2 SASEGT, per germline. DNA for the CDR3: TGTGCCAGCAACCCCGGGTTGAATAACTATGGCTACACCTTC. It is translated as CASNPGLNNYGYTF.